Here is one T cell receptor (beta chain) with its context. The table came from immunoSEQ multiplex PCR; TCRdb's copy has only in-frame clones and leaves some out. The data hold approximately 70,000 clones, with about 80% observed a single time. The data were obtained in a study of T cell responses to AZD1222 COVID-19 vaccine. The TCR sequence derives from an adult who received the AZD1222 COVID-19 vaccine. This sample comprised peripheral blood, obtained 28 days after the second AZD1222 dose.

The DNA for the CDR3 is TGTGCCAGCAGTGGTTCGGGGGCTGGGTATAATTCACCCCTCCACTTT. It codes for CASSGSGAGYNSPLHF. This chain joins TRBV2 and TRBJ1-6, with a tentative D call TRBD1 (6 bases). Trimming left V 4 bases short and J 4 bases short, with 14 bases between. This CDR3 has 16 amino acids. The germline gives CDR1 SNHLY, CDR2 FYNNEI. Full variable domain (missing parts from reference TRBV2 and TRBJ1-6): EPEVTQTPSHQVTQMGQEVILRCVPISNHLYFYWYRQILGQKVEFLVSFYNNEISEKSEIFDDQFSVERPDGSNFTLKIRSTKLEDSAMYFCASSGSGAGYNSPLHFGNGTRLTVT.